This record looks at one T cell receptor beta chain sequence and its context. Its antigen remains unknown. The method was immunoSEQ multiplex PCR; TCRdb's version includes in-frame clones alone and lacks a portion of them. The profile shows roughly 53,000 clones, approximately 88% of them singletons. The sample belongs to a study of PD-L1 blockade in urothelial cancer. Study-level background: Prior exposure to chemotherapy in patients amounted to 0 to 3 regimens received. Analysis of blood occurred 3 weeks (second dose) and 6 weeks after treatment start.

Study-wide points: Patients who had durable benefit saw their tumor-associated blood clones expand more at 3 weeks.

Time point denoted: pretreatment peripheral blood. Between the trimmed V and J ends, which lost 5 bases and 3 bases, there was a span of 8 bases. From germline, CDR1 is SGHVS and CDR2 FNYEAQ. This CDR3 is built from 13 residues. Sequenced here: PBMCs, sampled around atezolizumab (anti-PD-L1) treatment. This receptor was taken from an older woman with urothelial cancer. The chain employs TRBV7-6 and TRBJ1-5, with unresolved D. The CDR3: CASSTTVNQPQHF. The CDR3 DNA reads TGTGCCAGCAGCACAACAGTCAATCAGCCCCAGCATTTT.